The next 28 T cell receptor beta chains were all read from a single sample in a study of T cells in Graves' hyperthyroidism and ophthalmopathy. RNA transcripts provided the source from which TCR beta CDR3 regions were amplified. Researchers ran a first-round RT-PCR on the TCR CDR3 using the HTBI primer set. TCRdb reanalysed the multiplex PCR reads using MiXCR and keeps one entry per CDR3 protein. The table lists about 840,000 distinct CDR3 sequences, about two fifths of them singletons, with over 8% in the top ten. Sequencing was carried out using blood. These receptor sequences come from a man younger than 35 with Graves' hyperthyroidism.

This chain connects TRBV5-4 to TRBJ1-1; no reliable D call. Germline CDR1 and CDR2: SGHNT and YYREEE (reference sequence). The CDR3 contains 13 residues. V lost 5 bases and J 1 base, leaving 9 bases between the germline ends. The DNA of the CDR3 is TGTGCCAGCAGTTCGGAACCGAACACTGAAGCTTTCTTT. Encoded protein: CASSSEPNTEAFF.

This rearrangement joins TRBV5-1 to TRBJ2-7, with 9 bases aligning to TRBD2. The CDR3 contains 15 residues. Germline CDR1 and CDR2: SGHRS and YFSETQ. The V gene end was trimmed by 2 bases and the J gene end by 2 bases; junction bases not matched to a gene: 5. The CDR3 is CASSFPTSGTYEQYF. The CDR3 DNA reads as TGCGCCAGCAGCTTTCCGACTAGCGGTACCTACGAGCAGTACTTC.

This clonotype was observed many times. A read error may account for a junction end that differs from germline. The chain joins TRBV4-1 to TRBJ1-3; 9 bases match TRBD1. Germline values: CDR1 MGHRA, CDR2 YSYEKL. The CDR3 runs 15 residues. The CDR3 DNA follows: TGTGCCAGCAGCCAAGGGACAGGGTTTGGAAACACCATATATTTT. It is translated as CASSQGTGFGNTIYF.

This clonotype was recorded a few times. V gene TRBV7-9 combines with J gene TRBJ1-2, with D possibly being TRBD1 (5 bases). Deletions cut 5 bases from V and 3 bases from J, with 13 bases between. CDR1 and CDR2 (germline): SEHNR, FQNEAQ (reference sequence). The CDR3 contains 14 residues. The CDR3 region is CASSQGAGDYGYTF. In DNA, the CDR3 is TGTGCCAGCAGCCAAGGGGCGGGCGACTATGGCTACACCTTC.

In its sample, this clonotype was seen a few times. The chain has TRBV5-6 and TRBJ1-1; 10 bases agree with TRBD1. The CDR3 is made up of 14 amino acids. Germline lookup yields CDR1 SGHDT and CDR2 YYEEEE. The V gene end was trimmed by 4 bases and the J gene end by 6 bases; junction bases not matched to a gene: 6. The CDR3: CASSGDRGLAEAFF. The CDR3 region has the DNA TGTGCCAGCAGCGGAGACAGGGGGCTCGCTGAAGCTTTCTTT.

CDR3 sequence reads: CASSWGHEKLFF. DNA for the CDR3: TGTGCCAGCAGCTGGGGCCATGAAAAACTGTTTTTT. The V gene is TRBV7-2, the J gene TRBJ1-4; possibly TRBD1 for D (5 bases). Trimming left V 4 bases short and J 6 bases short, with 6 bases between. Germline V gives CDR1 SGHTA, CDR2 FQGNSA. This CDR3 comprises 12 residues.

The J gene is TRBJ2-7, the V gene TRBV9, with D perhaps TRBD2 (6 bases). Germline CDR1 reads SGDLS; CDR2 reads YYNGEE. The CDR3 is made up of 11 amino acids. The V gene lost 9 bases and the J gene lost 3 bases, with 10 bases spanning the gap. The CDR3 protein is CATPGGYEQYF. CDR3 sequence (DNA): TGTGCCACCCCCGGGGGCTACGAGCAGTACTTC.

This clonotype has only a few counts. This chain connects TRBV4-1 to TRBJ1-3; D uncertain. Per the germline V gene, CDR1 is MGHRA and CDR2 is YSYEKL. This CDR3 is built from 14 residues. The V gene lost 0 bases and the J gene lost 7 bases, with 10 bases spanning the gap. CDR3 amino acids: CASSQDPAGNTIYF. The CDR3, as DNA: TGCGCCAGCAGCCAAGACCCGGCGGGGAACACCATATATTTT.

This clonotype is a singleton in its sample. Germline and junction disagree at one end, which may indicate a read error. The chain is built from TRBV2 and TRBJ1-3, with 9 bases lining up with TRBD1. Germline V gene data show CDR1 as SNHLY and CDR2 as FYNNEI. The CDR3 runs to 17 residues. In DNA form, the CDR3 reads TGTGCCAGCAGCCCTAGGGGGTGGACAGGGGCTGGAAACGCCATATATTTT. Residues: CASSPRGWTGAGNAIYF.

The V and J genes are TRBV9 and TRBJ1-1; D not certain. V gave up 4 bases and J gave up 6 bases, with 10 bases separating them. The CDR3 covers 12 residues. In germline, CDR1 is SGDLS, CDR2 YYNGEE. CDR3 sequence (DNA): TGTGCCAGCAGCCCCCAGACCGCTGAAGCTTTCTTT. As protein: CASSPQTAEAFF.

The rearrangement links TRBV20-1 to TRBJ2-7, with a tentative D call TRBD2 (5 bases). Germline-derived CDR1 and CDR2 are DFQATT and SNEGSKA (reference sequence). The CDR3 is 14 amino acids. V shed 0 bases and J shed 7 bases, with 16 bases lying between them. The CDR3 spells CSARDGAGGVEQYF. CDR3 bases: TGCAGTGCTAGAGATGGAGCCGGAGGAGTGGAGCAGTACTTC.

This clonotype has at least ten counts. The chain uses TRBV9 and TRBJ1-2; a weak D match, TRBD1 (6 bases). Germline values: CDR1 SGDLS, CDR2 YYNGEE. This CDR3 has 15 residues. With 5 bases removed from V and 8 bases from J, the gap between germline ends came to 22 bases. The CDR3 loop is CASSPDADSLGGYTF. The CDR3 coding sequence is TGTGCCAGCAGTCCCGACGCGGACAGCCTTGGGGGCTACACCTTC.

V usage is TRBV5-1 and J usage is TRBJ2-7; 7 positions match TRBD1. In germline, CDR1 is SGHRS, CDR2 YFSETQ. This CDR3 contains 13 residues. V dropped 0 bases and J dropped 5; count of bases not matched to a gene: 2. DNA of the CDR3: TGCGCCAGCAGCTTGGAGGGGGCGGACGAGCAGTACTTC. As protein: CASSLEGADEQYF.

This clonotype has at least ten counts. The chain recombines TRBV25-1 with TRBJ1-5, with a possible D match to TRBD1 (6 bases). CDR3 length: 11 residues. Looked up from germline, CDR1 is MGHDK and CDR2 is SYGVNS. The V gene lost 4 bases and the J gene lost 9 bases, with 7 bases spanning the gap. The chain's CDR3 is CASSGGGPQHF. In nucleotides, the CDR3 is TGTGCCAGCAGTGGAGGGGGGCCCCAGCATTTT.

Worth noting for this clonotype: Relative to the germline gene, one junction end is altered; a read error may explain this. The chain combines TRBV11-3 with TRBJ2-7; possible D gene TRBD2, 6 bases. CDR1 and CDR2 (germline): SGHNT, YENEEA. The CDR3 totals 12 residues. The DNA for the CDR3 is TGCGCCAGCAGCCAAGGAGGGCGCGAGCAGTACTTC. This codes for CASSQGGREQYF.

About this clonotype: A read error may explain this, as a much larger clone is one base away. The V gene is TRBV7-8, the J gene TRBJ2-5; the match to TRBD1 covers 10 bases. After removal of 5 bases from V and 7 bases from J, the junction contained 7 bases not matched to a gene. CDR1 SGHVS and CDR2 FQNEAQ come from the germline V gene. CDR3 size: 14 residues. CDR3 coding DNA: TGTGCCAGCAGCCGGGACAGGGGCGGGGGGACCCAGTACTTC. This translates into CASSRDRGGGTQYF.

This clonotype has only a few counts. This rearrangement joins TRBV4-2 to TRBJ2-6, with a weak D call TRBD1 (6 bases). The CDR3 is 16 amino acids. Looked up from germline, CDR1 is LGHNA and CDR2 is YNFKEQ. Between the trimmed V and J ends, which lost 4 bases and 3 bases, there was a span of 13 bases. The CDR3 DNA reads TGTGCCAGCAGCCCCCAGGGGACGGGTGGGGCCAACGTCCTGACTTTC. Its protein is CASSPQGTGGANVLTF.

The chain joins TRBV12-3 or TRBV12-4 to TRBJ2-5; D possibly corresponds to TRBD2 (6 bases). This CDR3 has 13 amino acids. The ends were cut back, 4 bases at V and 7 bases at J, with 13 bases in the middle. The CDR3 is CASSSGAGWTQYF. In DNA form, the CDR3 reads TGTGCCAGCAGTTCCGGCGCGGGGTGGACCCAGTACTTC.

The chain couples TRBV20-1 to TRBJ2-5; 9 bases line up with TRBD2. In germline, CDR1 is DFQATT, CDR2 SNEGSKA (reference sequence). V trimming: 3 bases; J trimming: 4 bases; junction bases outside the gene matches: 12. The CDR3 runs 16 residues. CDR3 sequence (DNA): TGCAGTGCTAGTGGTGAGCTAGCGGGGCGTCTAGAGACCCAGTACTTC. The encoded protein is CSASGELAGRLETQYF.

The chain carries TRBV20-1 and TRBJ2-5, with D tentatively TRBD1 or TRBD2 (5 bases each). The CDR3 has 15 residues. Looked up from germline, CDR1 is DFQATT and CDR2 is SNEGSKA (reference sequence). V was shortened by 4 bases and J by 3 bases, with 18 bases between the two germline ends. The CDR3: CSAKGTADPKETQYF. CDR3 nucleotide sequence: TGCAGTGCTAAGGGGACCGCGGACCCCAAAGAGACCCAGTACTTC.

Many counts were recorded for this clonotype. The chain employs TRBV10-3 and TRBJ2-7; 11 positions agree with TRBD1. V lost 4 bases, J lost 0 bases, and 2 bases stayed unmatched. CDR1 ENHRY and CDR2 SYGVKD come from the germline V gene. The CDR3 loop spans 15 amino acids. This CDR3 is CAISGGQGVSYEQYF. The CDR3, as DNA: TGTGCCATCAGTGGGGGACAGGGGGTCTCCTACGAGCAGTACTTC.

On this clonotype itself: A junction boundary mismatches the germline segment, possibly from a read error. The V and J genes are TRBV15 and TRBJ1-1; a weak D match, TRBD1 (5 bases). Germline assignment: CDR1 LNHNV and CDR2 YYDKDF (reference sequence). The CDR3 has 9 residues. As DNA, the CDR3 is TGTGCCACCTTGGGGGACCCAATCTTT. This gives the protein CATLGDPIF.

Of note for this clonotype: This CDR3 fails to terminate in the conserved phenylalanine or tryptophan, so it likely reflects a read error. It is unclear where the CDR3 begins or ends on the DNA, so no DNA is shown, and the CDR3 is as TCRdb lists it. This sequence joins TRBV2 and TRBJ1-6; TRBD1, the table's D call, lacks a check against the DNA. Including both end residues, the CDR3 is 8 amino acids long. The germline V gene has CDR1 SNHLY and CDR2 FYNNEI. The CDR3 region is CASSLTAP.

V usage is TRBV7-3 and J usage is TRBJ2-7; 13 bases agree with TRBD2. The CDR3 consists of 18 residues. Germline CDR1 reads SGHTA; CDR2 reads FQGTGA. V trimming: 5 bases; J trimming: 2 bases; junction bases outside the gene matches: 12. This chain's CDR3 is CASSGTGTSGMGTYEQYF. Here the CDR3 DNA reads TGTGCCAGCAGCGGCACCGGGACTAGCGGGATGGGTACCTACGAGCAGTACTTC.

This clonotype was seen more than once but under ten times. The chain couples TRBV12-3 or TRBV12-4 to TRBJ1-2; 7 nucleotides agree with TRBD1. V gave up 5 bases and J gave up 2 bases; unmatched junction bases: 14. This CDR3 is built from 17 residues. CDR3 in amino acids: CASSPNTGAGNNYGYTF. The CDR3, as DNA: TGTGCCAGCAGTCCTAACACAGGGGCCGGCAACAACTATGGCTACACCTTC.

Ten or more counts support this clonotype. The V call is TRBV7-2, the J call TRBJ2-7; possibly TRBD1 for D (6 bases). The CDR3 extends over 13 amino acids. Germline assignment: CDR1 SGHTA and CDR2 FQGNSA. The V end was cut by 6 bases, the J end by 4 bases, with 13 bases between. In DNA, the CDR3 is TGTGCCAGCAGTCTAGGGGGTTGGTACGAGCAGTACTTC. Its translation is CASSLGGWYEQYF.

The chain uses TRBV2 and TRBJ2-7, with 7 bases fitting TRBD1. This CDR3 is built from 16 residues. Per germline, CDR1 SNHLY and CDR2 FYNNEI. V trimming: 6 bases; J trimming: 5 bases; junction bases outside the gene matches: 16. The CDR3 is CASRSLPGQTLNEQYF. As DNA, the CDR3 is TGTGCCAGCAGGAGCCTCCCGGGACAGACCCTAAACGAGCAGTACTTC.

The chain links TRBV14 to TRBJ2-7; D unresolved. The CDR3 loop spans 15 amino acids. The V end lost 2 bases, the J end lost 1 base, and 12 bases lay between the germline ends. The germline gives CDR1 SGHDN, CDR2 FVKESK. The chain's CDR3 is CASSQPGDSSYEQYF. CDR3 sequence (DNA): TGTGCCAGCAGCCAACCGGGCGATTCGTCCTACGAGCAGTACTTC.